Sequencing of this T cell receptor (beta chain) was carried out in a study of beta chain features in type 1 diabetes. Study-wide points: In the patient group, naive, central memory and Treg TCRB repertoires seemed more alike than in the healthy donor group. In all four CD4+ subsets, TCRB CDR3 length was significantly, moderately reduced in type 1 diabetes.

Expressed TCRB transcripts were sequenced, since all the RNA that had been isolated was reverse transcribed. The assay was immunoSEQ multiplex PCR, and TCRdb's table has in-frame clones only and misses some. The sample contains more than 300,000 clones, roughly a tenth of which appear only once. Sampling consisted of one heparinised blood draw per donor, averaging roughly 0.12 L. This clone was picked up a small number of times. Its antigen is not identified. Germline assignment: CDR1 LNHNV and CDR2 YYDKDF (reference sequence). This CDR3 is built from 17 residues. The J segment lost 5 bases and the V segment lost 0 bases, leaving 12 bases of the junction unmatched.

The V gene is TRBV15, the J gene TRBJ2-5; 7 bases fit TRBD1. Sequenced: central memory CD4+ T cells from blood. The source of this sequence is a man between 25 and 39 years old with type 1 diabetes. CDR3: CATSRDHPAGGGETQYF. In DNA, the CDR3 is TGTGCCACCAGCAGAGATCACCCGGCAGGGGGTGGCGAGACCCAGTACTTC.